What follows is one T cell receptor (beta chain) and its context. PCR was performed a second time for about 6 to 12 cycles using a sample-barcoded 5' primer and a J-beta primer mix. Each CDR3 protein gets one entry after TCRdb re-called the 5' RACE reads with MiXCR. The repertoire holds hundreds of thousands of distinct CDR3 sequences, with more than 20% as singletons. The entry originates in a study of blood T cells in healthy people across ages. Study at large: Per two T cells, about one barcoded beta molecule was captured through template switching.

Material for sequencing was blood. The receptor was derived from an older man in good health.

CDR3 nucleotides: TGTGCCAGCAGCCAAGGGGGGGGTCCCCAAGAGACCCAGTACTTC. Its translation is CASSQGGGPQETQYF. The V gene is TRBV3-1, the J gene TRBJ2-5, with 7 nucleotides matching TRBD2. Germline values: CDR1 LGHDT, CDR2 YNNKEL (reference sequence). V lost 1 base and J lost 1; bases outside the gene matches: 3. The CDR3 has 15 amino acids.